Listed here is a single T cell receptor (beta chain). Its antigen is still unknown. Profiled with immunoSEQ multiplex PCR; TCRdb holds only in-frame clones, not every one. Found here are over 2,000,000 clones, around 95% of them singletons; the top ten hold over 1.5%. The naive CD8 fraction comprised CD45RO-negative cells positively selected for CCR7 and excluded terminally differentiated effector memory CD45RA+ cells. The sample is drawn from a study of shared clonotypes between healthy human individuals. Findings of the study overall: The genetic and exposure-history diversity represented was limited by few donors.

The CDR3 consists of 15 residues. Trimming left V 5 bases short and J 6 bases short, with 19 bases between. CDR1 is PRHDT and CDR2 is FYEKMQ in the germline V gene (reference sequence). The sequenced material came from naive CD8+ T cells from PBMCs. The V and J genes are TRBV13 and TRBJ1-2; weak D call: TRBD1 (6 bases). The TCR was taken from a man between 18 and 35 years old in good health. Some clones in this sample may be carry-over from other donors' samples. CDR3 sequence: CASSTRTDVDHGYTF. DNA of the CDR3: TGTGCCAGCAGCACCCGGACAGATGTTGACCATGGCTACACCTTC.